This TCR beta chain was documented in a study of OX40 agonist ivuxolimab in advanced cancers. General notes on the study: Ivuxolimab was an agonistic, fully human IgG2 monoclonal antibody directed against OX40 (CD134), a costimulatory receptor. Intravenous ivuxolimab was administered to patients every 2 weeks at six dose levels: 0.01, 0.1, 0.3, 1.5, 3 and 10 mg/kg. Among the roughly 52 dose-escalation patients, approximately 20 had hepatocellular carcinoma, 15 or so melanoma, 9 renal cell carcinoma and 9 head and neck cancer. In the dose-escalation cohort, 75% to 85% of patients were male, and the mean age was roughly 60 years with a range of roughly 20 to 79. Patients were allowed to have had prior anti-PD-1, anti-PD-L1 or anti-CTLA-4 therapy, and approximately 40% of the dose-escalation patients had been treated with checkpoint inhibitors. Partial responses occurred in three dose-escalation patients: two with cutaneous melanoma and one with hepatocellular carcinoma. Peripheral TCRbeta sequencing was intended to test whether TCR sequence diversity was altered and clonal T-cell expansion was caused by ivuxolimab. The paper describes the monotherapy dose-escalation part (N = 52 patients) of the phase I trial of ivuxolimab.

Relative to germline, V is missing 1 base and J is missing 4 bases, with 6 bases of the junction outside any gene match. CDR1 LNHNV and CDR2 YYDKDF are derived from the germline V gene (reference sequence). Including the terminal cysteine and phenylalanine, the CDR3 comprises 15 residues. Left in the record is the CDR3 DNA by itself, 45 bases read in frame from the first base. A word on this clone: Its target antigen remains unknown. Base qualities are missing; no much larger clone stands one base away.

Patients with autoimmune disease history or receiving systemic immunosuppression were excluded from the trial. In every dose cohort, peripheral blood was drawn for TCR sequencing at baseline, cycle 4 day 1, and cycle 7 day 1. Samples came from an open-label, multicenter, first-in-human phase I dose-escalation trial of ivuxolimab. Adults with locally advanced or metastatic head and neck squamous cell, hepatocellular, melanoma or renal cell carcinoma were enrolled in the trial. CD4+ and CD8+ T cells were sorted separately from peripheral blood before TCR sequencing. What the work shows at the level of the full study, not this receptor alone: Low levels of normalized T-cell clonal expansion were also seen in some patients who did not respond. In the 0.1-3.0 mg/kg groups, partial responders were among the patients with the lowest normalized peripheral clonal expansion, particularly in CD8+ T cells. Antigen specificity was not determined for the clonally expanded peripheral T cells. On average, CD8+ T cells showed more expanded clones than CD4+ T cells after ivuxolimab. At doses from 0.1 to 3.0 mg/kg, clonal expansion was seen in both CD4+ and CD8+ blood T cells between baseline and week 6.

To sequence the TCRbeta CDR3 region, genomic DNA was isolated from the sorted cells. The immunoSEQ Assay was used for sequencing of TCRbeta CDR3 regions. Drawn from immuneACCESS, this table holds only the in-frame rearrangements with V and J called that TCRdb kept. Clones are partly lost; checked studies trace under half to an unresolved V gene and leave the rest unexplained. The sample table shows roughly 70,000 clones, and more than 80% are seen once. The ten top clones hold approximately 1% of the sample. In this chain, TRBV15 is recombined with TRBJ2-5, with TRBD2 matching 7 junction bases. The clonotype comes from an adult with an advanced solid tumor such as melanoma, head and neck, liver or kidney cancer. The sequences come from CD4+ or CD8+ T cells sorted from blood, collected in a trial of the OX40 agonist ivuxolimab. The CDR3 protein: CATSRVLSGVETQYF. The DNA sequence reads TGTGCCACCAGCAGAGTCTTAAGCGGGGTAGAGACCCAGTACTTC.